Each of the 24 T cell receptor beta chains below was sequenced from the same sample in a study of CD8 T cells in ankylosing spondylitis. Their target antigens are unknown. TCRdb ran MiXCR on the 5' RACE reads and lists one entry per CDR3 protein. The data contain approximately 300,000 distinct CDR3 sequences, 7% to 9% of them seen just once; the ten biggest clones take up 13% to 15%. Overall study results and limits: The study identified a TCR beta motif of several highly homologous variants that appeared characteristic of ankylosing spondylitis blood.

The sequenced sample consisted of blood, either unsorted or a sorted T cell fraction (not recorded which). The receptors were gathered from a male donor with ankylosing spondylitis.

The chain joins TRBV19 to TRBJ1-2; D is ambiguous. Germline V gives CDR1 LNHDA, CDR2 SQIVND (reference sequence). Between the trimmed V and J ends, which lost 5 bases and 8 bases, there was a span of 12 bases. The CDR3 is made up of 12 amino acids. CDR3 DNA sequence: TGTGCCAGTAGTCCCCTGGGCTGGGGCTACACCTTC. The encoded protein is CASSPLGWGYTF. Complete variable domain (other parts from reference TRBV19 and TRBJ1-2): DGGITQSPKYLFRKEGQNVTLSCEQNLNHDAMYWYRQDPGQGLRLIYYSQIVNDFQKGDIAEGYSVSREKKESFPLTVTSAQKNPTAFYLCASSPLGWGYTFGSGTRLTVV.

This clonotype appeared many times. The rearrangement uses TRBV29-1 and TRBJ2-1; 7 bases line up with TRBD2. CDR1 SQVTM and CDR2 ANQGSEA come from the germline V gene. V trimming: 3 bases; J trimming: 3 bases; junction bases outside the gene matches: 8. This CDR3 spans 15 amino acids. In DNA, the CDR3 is TGCAGCGTTGAGGGTGTGCGGGAGATCTACAATGAGCAGTTCTTC. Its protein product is CSVEGVREIYNEQFF.

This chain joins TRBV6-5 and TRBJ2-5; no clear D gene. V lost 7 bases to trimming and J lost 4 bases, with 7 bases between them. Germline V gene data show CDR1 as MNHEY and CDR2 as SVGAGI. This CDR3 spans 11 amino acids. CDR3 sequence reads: CASTRAETQYF. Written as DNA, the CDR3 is TGTGCCAGCACTCGCGCAGAGACCCAGTACTTC.

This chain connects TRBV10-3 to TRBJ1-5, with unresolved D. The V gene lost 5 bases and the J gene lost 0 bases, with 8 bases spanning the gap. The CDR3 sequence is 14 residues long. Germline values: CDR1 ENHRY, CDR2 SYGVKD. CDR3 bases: TGTGCCATCAGTCGGATGAATAGCAATCAGCCCCAGCATTTT. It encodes CAISRMNSNQPQHF.

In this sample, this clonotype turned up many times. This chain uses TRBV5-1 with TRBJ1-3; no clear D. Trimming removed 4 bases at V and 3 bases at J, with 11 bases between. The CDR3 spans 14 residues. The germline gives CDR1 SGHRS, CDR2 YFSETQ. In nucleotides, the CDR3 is TGCGCCAGCAGCAAAGAGCTAAATGGAAACACCATATATTTT. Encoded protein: CASSKELNGNTIYF.

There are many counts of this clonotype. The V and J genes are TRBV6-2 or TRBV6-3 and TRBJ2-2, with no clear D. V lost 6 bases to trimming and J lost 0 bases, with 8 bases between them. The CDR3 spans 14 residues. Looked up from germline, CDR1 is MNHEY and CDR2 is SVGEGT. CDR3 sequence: CASSKTTNTGELFF. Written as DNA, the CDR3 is TGTGCCAGCAGCAAAACAACGAACACCGGGGAGCTGTTTTTT.

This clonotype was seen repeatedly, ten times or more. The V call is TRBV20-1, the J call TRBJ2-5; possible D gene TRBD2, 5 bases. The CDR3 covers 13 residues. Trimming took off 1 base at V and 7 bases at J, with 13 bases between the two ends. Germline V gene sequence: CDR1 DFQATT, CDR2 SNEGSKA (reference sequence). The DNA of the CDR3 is TGCAGTGCTAGAGCGGGGTCCTGGGGGACCCAGTACTTC. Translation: CSARAGSWGTQYF.

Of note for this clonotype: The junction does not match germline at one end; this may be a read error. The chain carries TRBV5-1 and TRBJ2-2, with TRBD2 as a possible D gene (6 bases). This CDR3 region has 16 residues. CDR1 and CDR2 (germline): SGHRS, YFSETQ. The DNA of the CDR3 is TGCGCCAGCAGCTTGGCCTCTAGCGAGGGCACCAGGGAGCTGTTTTTT. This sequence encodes CASSLASSEGTRELFF.

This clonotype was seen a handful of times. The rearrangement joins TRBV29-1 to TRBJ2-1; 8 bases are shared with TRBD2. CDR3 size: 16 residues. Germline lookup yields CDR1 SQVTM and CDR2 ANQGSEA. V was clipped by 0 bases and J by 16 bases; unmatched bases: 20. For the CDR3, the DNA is TGCAGCGTTGAAGATCGGGAGGGGGAATGGACTCAACATCCTTTCTTC. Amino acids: CSVEDREGEWTQHPFF.

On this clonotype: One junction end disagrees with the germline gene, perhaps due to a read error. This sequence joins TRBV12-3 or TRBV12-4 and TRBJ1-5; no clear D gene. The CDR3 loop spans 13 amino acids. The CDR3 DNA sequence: TGTGCCAGCAGTTTAGCTGGCAATCAGCACCAGCATTTT. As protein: CASSLAGNQHQHF.

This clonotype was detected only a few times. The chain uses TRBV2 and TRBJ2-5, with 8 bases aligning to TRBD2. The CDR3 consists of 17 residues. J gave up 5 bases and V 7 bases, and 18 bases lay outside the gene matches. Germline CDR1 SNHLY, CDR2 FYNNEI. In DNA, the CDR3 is TGTGCCAGCACTGGGGGTAGCGGGGCCTCAAGATTGGAGACCCAGTACTTC. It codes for CASTGGSGASRLETQYF.

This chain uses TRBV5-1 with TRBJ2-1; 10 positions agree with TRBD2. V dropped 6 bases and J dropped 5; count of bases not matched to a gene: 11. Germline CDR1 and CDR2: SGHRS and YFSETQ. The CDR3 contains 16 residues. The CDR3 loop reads CASNPILAGADNEQFF. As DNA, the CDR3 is TGCGCCAGCAACCCTATTCTAGCGGGAGCAGACAATGAGCAGTTCTTC. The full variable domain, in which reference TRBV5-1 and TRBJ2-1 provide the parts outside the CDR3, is KAGVTQTPRYLIKTRGQQVTLSCSPISGHRSVSWYQQTPGQGLQFLFEYFSETQRNKGNFPGRFSGRQFSNSRSEMNVSTLELGDSALYLCASNPILAGADNEQFFGPGTRLTVL.

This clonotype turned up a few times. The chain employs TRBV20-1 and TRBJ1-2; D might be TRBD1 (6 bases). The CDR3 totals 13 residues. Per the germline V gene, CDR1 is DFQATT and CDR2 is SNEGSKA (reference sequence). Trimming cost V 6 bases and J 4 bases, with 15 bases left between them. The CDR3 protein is CSAPQDRVYGYTF. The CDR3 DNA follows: TGCAGTGCCCCTCAGGACAGAGTCTATGGCTACACCTTC.

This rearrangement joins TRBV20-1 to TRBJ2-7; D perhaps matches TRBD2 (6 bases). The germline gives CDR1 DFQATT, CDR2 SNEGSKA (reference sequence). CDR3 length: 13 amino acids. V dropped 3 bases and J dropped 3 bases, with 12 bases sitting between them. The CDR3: CSASGSPFYEQYF. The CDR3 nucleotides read TGCAGTGCTAGCGGGAGCCCCTTCTACGAGCAGTACTTC.

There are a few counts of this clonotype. In DNA, the CDR3 is TGCAGCGTTGAAGATCGGTCAAGCGGGAGGCCCGGGGAGCTGTTTTTT. The encoded protein is CSVEDRSSGRPGELFF. This sequence joins TRBV29-1 and TRBJ2-2; 9 bases fit TRBD2. V was clipped by 0 bases and J by 6 bases; unmatched bases: 8. The V gene's germline CDR1 is SQVTM and CDR2 ANQGSEA. The CDR3 loop spans 16 amino acids.

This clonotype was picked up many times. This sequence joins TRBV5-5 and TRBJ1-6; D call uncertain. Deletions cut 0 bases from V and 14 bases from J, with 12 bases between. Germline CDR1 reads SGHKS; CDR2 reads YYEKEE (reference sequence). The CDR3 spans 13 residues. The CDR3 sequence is CASSLDNFLSLHF. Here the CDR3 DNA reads TGTGCCAGCAGCTTGGATAATTTCCTCTCCCTCCACTTT.

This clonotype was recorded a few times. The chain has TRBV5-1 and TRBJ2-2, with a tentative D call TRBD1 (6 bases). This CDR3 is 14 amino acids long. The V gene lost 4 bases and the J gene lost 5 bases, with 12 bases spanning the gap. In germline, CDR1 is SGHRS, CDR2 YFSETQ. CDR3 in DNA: TGCGCCAGCAGCCCGCCAGGGGTGACCGGGGAGCTGTTTTTT. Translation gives CASSPPGVTGELFF. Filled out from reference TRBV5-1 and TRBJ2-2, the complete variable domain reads KAGVTQTPRYLIKTRGQQVTLSCSPISGHRSVSWYQQTPGQGLQFLFEYFSETQRNKGNFPGRFSGRQFSNSRSEMNVSTLELGDSALYLCASSPPGVTGELFFGEGSRLTVL.

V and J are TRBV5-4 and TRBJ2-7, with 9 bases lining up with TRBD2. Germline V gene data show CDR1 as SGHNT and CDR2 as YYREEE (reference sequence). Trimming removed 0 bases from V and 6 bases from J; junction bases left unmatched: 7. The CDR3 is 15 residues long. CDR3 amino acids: CASSLVISGSGEQYF. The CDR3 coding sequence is TGTGCCAGCAGCTTGGTGATTAGCGGGAGTGGCGAGCAGTACTTC.

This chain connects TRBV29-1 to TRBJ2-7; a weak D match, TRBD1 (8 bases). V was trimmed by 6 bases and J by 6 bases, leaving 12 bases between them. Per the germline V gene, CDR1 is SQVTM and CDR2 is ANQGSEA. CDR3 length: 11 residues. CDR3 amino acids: CSVHRGGEQYF. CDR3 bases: TGCAGCGTCCACAGGGGGGGCGAGCAGTACTTC.

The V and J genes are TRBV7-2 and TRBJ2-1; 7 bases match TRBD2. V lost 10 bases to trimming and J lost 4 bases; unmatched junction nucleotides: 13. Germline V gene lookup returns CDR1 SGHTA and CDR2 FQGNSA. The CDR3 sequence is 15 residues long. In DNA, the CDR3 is TGTGCCACCAGGCCGGGGGGTTTCGGGTACAATGAGCAGTTCTTC. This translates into CATRPGGFGYNEQFF.

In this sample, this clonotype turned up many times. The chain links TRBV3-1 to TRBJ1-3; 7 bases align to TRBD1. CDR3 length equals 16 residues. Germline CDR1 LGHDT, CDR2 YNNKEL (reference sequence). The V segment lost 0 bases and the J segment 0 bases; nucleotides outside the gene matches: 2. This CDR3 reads CASSQETGVSGNTIYF. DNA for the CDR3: TGTGCCAGCAGCCAAGAAACAGGGGTCTCTGGAAACACCATATATTTT.

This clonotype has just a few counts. The chain's CDR3 is CASSPQFSNQPQHF. CDR3 nucleotides: TGCGCCAGCAGCCCCCAATTTAGCAATCAGCCCCAGCATTTT. The V gene is TRBV4-1, the J gene TRBJ1-5; D ambiguous. V lost 4 bases and J lost 0, with 7 bases in between. Germline lookup yields CDR1 MGHRA and CDR2 YSYEKL. The CDR3 has 14 residues.

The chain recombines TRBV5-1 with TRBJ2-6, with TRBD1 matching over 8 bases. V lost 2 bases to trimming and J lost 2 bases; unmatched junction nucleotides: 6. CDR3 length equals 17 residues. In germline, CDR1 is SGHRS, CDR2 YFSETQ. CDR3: CASSFGQGTAGANVLTF. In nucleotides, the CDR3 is TGCGCCAGCAGCTTCGGACAGGGTACGGCTGGGGCCAACGTCCTGACTTTC. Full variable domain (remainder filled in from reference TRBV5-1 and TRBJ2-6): KAGVTQTPRYLIKTRGQQVTLSCSPISGHRSVSWYQQTPGQGLQFLFEYFSETQRNKGNFPGRFSGRQFSNSRSEMNVSTLELGDSALYLCASSFGQGTAGANVLTFGAGSRLTVL.

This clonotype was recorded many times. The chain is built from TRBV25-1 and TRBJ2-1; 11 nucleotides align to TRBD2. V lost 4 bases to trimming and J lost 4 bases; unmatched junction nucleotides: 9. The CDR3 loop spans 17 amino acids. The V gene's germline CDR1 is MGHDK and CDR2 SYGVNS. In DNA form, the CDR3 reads TGTGCCAGCAGTGGATTGACTAGCGGGAATAATTACAATGAGCAGTTCTTC. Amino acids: CASSGLTSGNNYNEQFF.